This TCR beta chain was identified in a study of Ad26.COV2.S vaccination and SARS-CoV-2 variants. Study background: Ad26.COV2.S, an intramuscular injection, was given once or twice 56 days apart.

Libraries were prepared by immunoSEQ multiplex PCR; TCRdb keeps only in-frame clonotypes and omits some of them. Of 300,000 to 400,000 clones listed, around 81% are singletons. Documented treatment: around 19 received Ad26.COV2.S at low or high dose, single or two shots; about 5 received placebo; per-sample allocation not given. Day 63 after the first injection of vaccine or placebo was the sampling time. In the vaccine, an Ad26 vector expressed the SARS-CoV-2 spike of the Wuhan strain. The source of this sequence is a person between 18 and 59 years old who received the Ad26.COV2.S COVID-19 vaccine or a placebo. This specimen consisted of peripheral blood, obtained in a trial of Ad26.COV2.S vaccine versus placebo.

The CDR3 reads CASSQDPGETYNEQFF. The DNA of the CDR3 is TGCGCCAGCAGCCAAGATCCCGGGGAGACCTACAATGAGCAGTTCTTC. The chain joins TRBV4-1 to TRBJ2-1; D might be TRBD2 (5 bases). The V and J ends lost 0 bases and 2 bases respectively, with 11 bases between them. The CDR3 runs 16 residues. Germline CDR1 is MGHRA and CDR2 is YSYEKL.